This T cell receptor beta chain was recorded in a study of blood T cell repertoires in COVID-19. Here immunoSEQ multiplex PCR was the method, and the copy in TCRdb shows in-frame clones only, minus some. The sample consists of some 500,000 clones, roughly nine tenths of them appearing once. This clone came up a few times. The CDR3 extends over 18 amino acids. The V gene end was trimmed by 4 bases and the J gene end by 5 bases; junction bases not matched to a gene: 12. Looked up from germline, CDR1 is SGHVS and CDR2 is FQNEAQ. This rearrangement joins TRBV7-8 to TRBJ2-5; 14 positions match TRBD2. The TCR was taken from a woman aged 50 to 60 with COVID-19, enrolled during active disease. The sequenced sample was peripheral blood. The CDR3 region is CASSSVGGLAGVRETQYF. CDR3 DNA: TGTGCCAGCAGCTCCGTTGGGGGACTAGCGGGGGTAAGGGAGACCCAGTACTTC.